This TCR beta chain comes out of a study of cytomegalovirus exposure and HLA in healthy donors. Turning to the study itself: HLA-typed donors contributed 65 million to 85 million unique TCRs, which were held in an early data release.

The study, taken as a whole, reports: There were a few CMV-associated chains whose specificity for CMV antigens was confirmed in vitro. A later analysis appeared to link common viral pathogens to several of the most significant clusters.

Comment on this clone: Its specificity is unknown.

Amplification used 60 Vbeta primers and 13 Jbeta primers. Repertoires were generated with immunoSEQ multiplex PCR, while TCRdb's copy carries only in-frame clones and drops some. The top ten clones hold approximately 1.3% of a sample with 150,000 or so clones, approximately 84% of them seen once. Though probably carrying unrecorded immune exposures, donors were nominally healthy at sampling. CDR3 length equals 18 residues. The germline V gene has CDR1 SGHTA and CDR2 FQGNSA. V lost 1 base, J lost 2 bases, and 11 bases stayed unmatched. The receptor's source is a man younger than 45 in good health and CMV-seropositive. The J gene is TRBJ2-3, the V gene TRBV7-2; 8 nucleotides align to TRBD2. The specimen sequenced was PBMCs. The DNA of the CDR3 is TGTGCCAGCAGCTTAGGACTAGCGACTTTGGTTTTCACAGATACGCAGTATTTT. It codes for CASSLGLATLVFTDTQYF. The full variable domain, its missing parts supplied by reference TRBV7-2 and TRBJ2-3, is GAGVSQSPSNKVTEKGKDVELRCDPISGHTALYWYRQSLGQGLEFLIYFQGNSAPDKSGLPSDRFSAERTGGSVSTLTIQRTQQEDSAVYLCASSLGLATLVFTDTQYFGPGTRLTVL.